In its sample, the clone carrying this T cell receptor beta chain was seen many times. The antigen is unknown. The CDR3 regions of TCR beta were amplified from RNA transcripts. When the TCR CDR3 underwent first-round RT-PCR, the HTBI primer set was used. TCRdb independently ran MiXCR on the multiplex PCR reads; one entry per CDR3 protein. The table includes about 600,000 distinct CDR3 sequences, 13% to 15% detected once. The data originate from a study of T cells in Graves' hyperthyroidism and ophthalmopathy. Clinical symptoms, serum thyroxine and TRAb, thyroid ultrasound and orbital computed tomography were used for the diagnoses. Germline V gives CDR1 KGHDR, CDR2 SFDVKD. Trimming pared 2 bases from V and 5 bases from J, leaving 7 bases between. This CDR3 is 13 amino acids long. Whole-study results and caveats: A model of 13 V-J pairs discriminated ophthalmopathy from stable hyperthyroidism.

This clonotype was sampled from a woman between 18 and 29 years old with Graves' ophthalmopathy. The J gene is TRBJ2-3, the V gene TRBV24-1; no clear D. The material sequenced was blood. CDR3 nucleotide sequence: TGTGCCACCAGTGATTATGGTGGAGATACGCAGTATTTT. This translates into CATSDYGGDTQYF.